This T cell receptor (beta chain) was identified in a study of beta chain features in type 1 diabetes. Study findings and constraints: A pattern of fewer insertions and more deletions at VDJ junctions was seen in type 1 diabetes patients. Patients with Type 1 diabetes showed moderately but significantly shorter TCRB CDR3s in all four CD4+ subsets.

Germline V gene lookup returns CDR1 GTSNPN and CDR2 SVGIG (reference sequence). With 1 base removed from V and 11 bases from J, the gap between germline ends came to 17 bases. The CDR3 length is 13 residues. Since all of the isolated RNA was reverse transcribed, expressed TCRB transcripts were what got sequenced. The assay was immunoSEQ multiplex PCR, and TCRdb's table has in-frame clones only and misses some. Here the sample spans 150,000 to 200,000 clones, over 7.5% being singletons. A single heparinised blood sample, averaging approximately 100 mL, was obtained per donor. CD45RO/CCR7/CD25/CD127/CD95/CD27 staining was used to isolate CD4+ naive, central memory, regulatory and stem cell-like memory cells by sorting. This clone showed up just a few times. What it binds is not known.

The chain uses TRBV30 and TRBJ1-1; D unresolved. The sample consisted of central memory CD4+ T cells from blood. The receptor was derived from a young woman in good health. For the CDR3, the DNA is TGTGCCTGGAGTGACCTTCGCCCAACCGAGGCTTTCTTT. The encoded protein is CAWSDLRPTEAFF.